This TCR beta chain stems from a study of T cell changes during pregnancy in multiple sclerosis (dated by TCRdb to the late 2010s). Study-wide context: The study examined how the T cell repertoire changed over the course of pregnancy in women with multiple sclerosis.

Details on this clone: No antigen is known for it. Base qualities are not recorded, but no much larger clone differs from it by a single base.

The CDR3 runs 13 amino acids, cysteine and phenylalanine included. The only DNA kept is the CDR3, 39 bases in frame from the first base. Cut back by 5 bases and 5 bases, the V and J ends lie 13 bases apart. CDR1 MNHNS and CDR2 SASEGT are derived from the germline V gene. Library creation used the immunoSEQ multiplex PCR assay. The immuneACCESS repertoire file appears here via TCRdb, limited to in-frame rearrangements. These files lack a portion of the clones; in checked studies, under half of the deficit traces to unresolved V genes, and the cause of the others is not known. The sample table holds tens of thousands of clones, of which around 89% were seen once. Of the sample, approximately 6.6% is held by the ten largest clones.

This sample comprised CD8+ T cells from peripheral blood mononuclear cells, obtained in the second trimester of pregnancy. This chain joins TRBV6-1 to TRBJ2-7; the D gene assignment is ambiguous. This TCR derives from a female donor with multiple sclerosis, enrolled in a pregnancy study. The CDR3 region has the sequence CASSLTRVNEQYF. The DNA is as follows: TGTGCCAGCAGTTTAACTCGGGTGAACGAGCAGTACTTC.